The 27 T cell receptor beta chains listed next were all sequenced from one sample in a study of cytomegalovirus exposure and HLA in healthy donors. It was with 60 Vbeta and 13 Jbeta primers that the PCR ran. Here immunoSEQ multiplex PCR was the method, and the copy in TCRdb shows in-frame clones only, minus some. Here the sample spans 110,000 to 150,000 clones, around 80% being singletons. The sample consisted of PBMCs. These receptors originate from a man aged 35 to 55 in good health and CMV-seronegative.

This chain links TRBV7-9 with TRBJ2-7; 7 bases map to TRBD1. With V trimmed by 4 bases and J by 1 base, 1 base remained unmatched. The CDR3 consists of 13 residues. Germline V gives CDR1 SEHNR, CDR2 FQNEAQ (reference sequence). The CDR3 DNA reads TGTGCCAGCAGCTCGGACAGGTCCTACGAGCAGTACTTC. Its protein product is CASSSDRSYEQYF.

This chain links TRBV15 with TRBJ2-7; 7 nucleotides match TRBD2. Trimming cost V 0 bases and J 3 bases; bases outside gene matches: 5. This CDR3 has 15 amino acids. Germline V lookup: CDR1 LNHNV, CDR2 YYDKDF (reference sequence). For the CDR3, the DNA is TGTGCCACCAGCAGAGACCGGGGGGTTGTCTACGAGCAGTACTTC. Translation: CATSRDRGVVYEQYF.

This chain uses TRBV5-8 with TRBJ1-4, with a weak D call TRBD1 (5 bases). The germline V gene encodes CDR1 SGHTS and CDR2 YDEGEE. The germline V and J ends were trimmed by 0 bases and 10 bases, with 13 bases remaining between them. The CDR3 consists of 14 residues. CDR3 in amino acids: CASSLVRTGGKLFF. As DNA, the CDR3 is TGTGCCAGCAGCTTGGTTCGGACCGGGGGAAAACTGTTTTTT.

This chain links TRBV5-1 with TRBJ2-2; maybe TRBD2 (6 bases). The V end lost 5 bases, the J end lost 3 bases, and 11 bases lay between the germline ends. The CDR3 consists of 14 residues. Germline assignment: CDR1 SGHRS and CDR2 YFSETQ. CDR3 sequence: CASRKSSDTGELFF. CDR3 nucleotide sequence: TGCGCCAGCAGAAAGTCTAGCGACACCGGGGAGCTGTTTTTT.

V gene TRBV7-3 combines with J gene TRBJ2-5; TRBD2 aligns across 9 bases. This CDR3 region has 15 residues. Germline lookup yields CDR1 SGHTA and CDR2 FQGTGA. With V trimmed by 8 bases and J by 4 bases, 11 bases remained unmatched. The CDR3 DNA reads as TGTGCCAGCGGGCCGGGCGGGGGGGCGGGAGAGACCCAGTACTTC. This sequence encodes CASGPGGGAGETQYF.

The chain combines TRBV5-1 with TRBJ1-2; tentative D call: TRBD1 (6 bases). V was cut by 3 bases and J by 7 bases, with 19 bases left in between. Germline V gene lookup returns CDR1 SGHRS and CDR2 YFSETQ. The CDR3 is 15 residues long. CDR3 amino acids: CASSSGTGFGLGYTF. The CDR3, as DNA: TGCGCCAGCAGCTCAGGAACAGGGTTTGGTCTTGGCTACACCTTC. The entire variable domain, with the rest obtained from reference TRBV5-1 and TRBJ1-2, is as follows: KAGVTQTPRYLIKTRGQQVTLSCSPISGHRSVSWYQQTPGQGLQFLFEYFSETQRNKGNFPGRFSGRQFSNSRSEMNVSTLELGDSALYLCASSSGTGFGLGYTFGSGTRLTVV.

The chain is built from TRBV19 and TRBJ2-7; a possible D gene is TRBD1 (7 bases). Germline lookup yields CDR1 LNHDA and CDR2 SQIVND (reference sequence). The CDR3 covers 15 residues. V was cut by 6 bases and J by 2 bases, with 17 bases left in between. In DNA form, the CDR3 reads TGTGCCAGTAGCAGGGGGGATCCCGCCACCTACGAGCAGTACTTC. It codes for CASSRGDPATYEQYF.

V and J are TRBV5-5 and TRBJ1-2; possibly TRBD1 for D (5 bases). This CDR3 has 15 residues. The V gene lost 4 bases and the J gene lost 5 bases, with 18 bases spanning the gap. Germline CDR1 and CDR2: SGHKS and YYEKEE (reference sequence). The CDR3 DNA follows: TGTGCCAGCAGCCTTCCCGGAGGGGCCGCTTATGGCTACACCTTC. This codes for CASSLPGGAAYGYTF.

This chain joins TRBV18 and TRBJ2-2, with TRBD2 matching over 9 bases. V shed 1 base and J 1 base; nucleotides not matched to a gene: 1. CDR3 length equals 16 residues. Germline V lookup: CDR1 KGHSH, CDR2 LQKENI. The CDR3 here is CASSPLAGVNTGELFF. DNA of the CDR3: TGTGCCAGCTCACCACTAGCGGGGGTGAACACCGGGGAGCTGTTTTTT.

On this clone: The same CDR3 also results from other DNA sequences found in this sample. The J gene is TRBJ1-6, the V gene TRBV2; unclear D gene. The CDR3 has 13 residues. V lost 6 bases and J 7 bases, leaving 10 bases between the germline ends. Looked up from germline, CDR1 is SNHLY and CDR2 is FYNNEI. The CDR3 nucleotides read TGTGCCAGCAGCCCGATGCGAAATTCACCCCTCCACTTT. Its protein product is CASSPMRNSPLHF.

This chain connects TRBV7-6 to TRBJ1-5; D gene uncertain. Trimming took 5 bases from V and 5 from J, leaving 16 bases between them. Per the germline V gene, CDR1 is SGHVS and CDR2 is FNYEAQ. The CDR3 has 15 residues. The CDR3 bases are TGTGCCAGCAGCGACATCTCGAGCCCAGATCAGCCCCAGCATTTT. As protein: CASSDISSPDQPQHF.

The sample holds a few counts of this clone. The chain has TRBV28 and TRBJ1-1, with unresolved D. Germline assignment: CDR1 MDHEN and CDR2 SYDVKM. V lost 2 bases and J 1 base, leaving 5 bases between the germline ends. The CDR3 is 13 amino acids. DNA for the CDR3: TGTGCCAGCAGTTTAGTTAGGAACACTGAAGCTTTCTTT. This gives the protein CASSLVRNTEAFF.

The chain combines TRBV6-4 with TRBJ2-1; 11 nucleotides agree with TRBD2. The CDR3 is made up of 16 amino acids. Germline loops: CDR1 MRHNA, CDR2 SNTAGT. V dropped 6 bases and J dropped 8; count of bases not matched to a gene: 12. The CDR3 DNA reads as TGTGCCAGCAGCCTTAGCGGGGGGGCCTTGGCTCATGAGCAGTTCTTC. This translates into CASSLSGGALAHEQFF.

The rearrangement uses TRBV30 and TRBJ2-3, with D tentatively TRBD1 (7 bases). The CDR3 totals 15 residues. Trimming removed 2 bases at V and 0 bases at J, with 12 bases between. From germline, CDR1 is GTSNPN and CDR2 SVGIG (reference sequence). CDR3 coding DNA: TGTGCCTGGAGTAGGGGGGACAGAAGCACAGATACGCAGTATTTT. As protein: CAWSRGDRSTDTQYF.

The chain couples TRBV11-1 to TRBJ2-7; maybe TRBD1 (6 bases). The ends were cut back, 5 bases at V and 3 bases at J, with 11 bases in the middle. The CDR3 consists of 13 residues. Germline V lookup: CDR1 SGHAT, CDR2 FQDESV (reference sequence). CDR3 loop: CASSQHRDYEQYF. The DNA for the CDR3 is TGTGCCAGCAGCCAGCACAGGGACTACGAGCAGTACTTC. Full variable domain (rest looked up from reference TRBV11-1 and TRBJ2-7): EAEVAQSPRYKITEKSQAVAFWCDPISGHATLYWYRQILGQGPELLVQFQDESVVDDSQLPKDRFSAERLKGVDSTLKIQPAELGDSAMYLCASSQHRDYEQYFGPGTRLTVT.

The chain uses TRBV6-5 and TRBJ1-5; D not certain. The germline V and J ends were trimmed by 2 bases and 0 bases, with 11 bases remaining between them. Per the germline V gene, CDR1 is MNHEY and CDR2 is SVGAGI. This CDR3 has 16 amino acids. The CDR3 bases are TGTGCCAGCAGTTACACCGAAACTTATAGCAATCAGCCCCAGCATTTT. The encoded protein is CASSYTETYSNQPQHF.

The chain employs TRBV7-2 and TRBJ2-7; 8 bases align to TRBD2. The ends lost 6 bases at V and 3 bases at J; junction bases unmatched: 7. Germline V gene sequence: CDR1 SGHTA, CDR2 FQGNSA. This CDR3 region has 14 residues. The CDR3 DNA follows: TGTGCCAGCAGAACGACGGGGGGGCTCTACGAGCAGTACTTC. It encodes CASRTTGGLYEQYF.

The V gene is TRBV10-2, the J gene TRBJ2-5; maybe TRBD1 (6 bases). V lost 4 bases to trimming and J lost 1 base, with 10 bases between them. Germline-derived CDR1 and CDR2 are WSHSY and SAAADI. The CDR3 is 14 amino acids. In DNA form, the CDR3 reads TGCGCCAGCAGTGTTCTAGGGGGCCAAGAGACCCAGTACTTC. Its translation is CASSVLGGQETQYF.

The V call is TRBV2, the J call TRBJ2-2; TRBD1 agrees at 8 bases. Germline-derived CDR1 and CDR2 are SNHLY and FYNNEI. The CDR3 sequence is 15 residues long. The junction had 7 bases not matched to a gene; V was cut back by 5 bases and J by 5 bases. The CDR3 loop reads CASSPQGARTGELFF. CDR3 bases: TGTGCCAGCAGTCCTCAGGGGGCTAGAACCGGGGAGCTGTTTTTT.

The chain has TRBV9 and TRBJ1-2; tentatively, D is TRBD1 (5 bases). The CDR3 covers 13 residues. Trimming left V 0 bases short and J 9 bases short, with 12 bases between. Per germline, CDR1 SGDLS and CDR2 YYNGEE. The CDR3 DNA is TGTGCCAGCAGCGTAGTCCTAGGGGCCCGCTACACCTTC. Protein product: CASSVVLGARYTF.

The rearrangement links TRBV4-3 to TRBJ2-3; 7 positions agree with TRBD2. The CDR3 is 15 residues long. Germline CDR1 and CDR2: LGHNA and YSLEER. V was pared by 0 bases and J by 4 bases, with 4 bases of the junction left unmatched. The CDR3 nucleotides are TGCGCCAGCAGCCAAGATAGGGCGGGGGCAGATACGCAGTATTTT. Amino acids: CASSQDRAGADTQYF.

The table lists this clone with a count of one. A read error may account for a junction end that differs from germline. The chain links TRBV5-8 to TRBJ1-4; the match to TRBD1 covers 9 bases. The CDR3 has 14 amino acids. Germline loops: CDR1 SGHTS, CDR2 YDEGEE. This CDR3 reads CAGSSRQGVEKLFF. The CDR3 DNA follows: TGTGCCGGCAGCTCCCGACAGGGGGTGGAAAAACTGTTTTTT.

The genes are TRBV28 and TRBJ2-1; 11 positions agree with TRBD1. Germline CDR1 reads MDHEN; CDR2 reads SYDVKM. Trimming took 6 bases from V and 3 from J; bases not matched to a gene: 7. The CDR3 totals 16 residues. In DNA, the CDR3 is TGTGCCAGCAGAATCTCGGACAGGGGGCGCTACAATGAGCAGTTCTTC. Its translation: CASRISDRGRYNEQFF.

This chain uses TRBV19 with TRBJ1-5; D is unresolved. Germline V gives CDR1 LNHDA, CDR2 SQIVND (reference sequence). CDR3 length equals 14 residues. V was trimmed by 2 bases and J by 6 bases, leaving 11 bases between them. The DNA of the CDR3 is TGTGCCAGTAGTATAAGGAGGGCTGGTCAGCCCCAGCATTTT. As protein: CASSIRRAGQPQHF.

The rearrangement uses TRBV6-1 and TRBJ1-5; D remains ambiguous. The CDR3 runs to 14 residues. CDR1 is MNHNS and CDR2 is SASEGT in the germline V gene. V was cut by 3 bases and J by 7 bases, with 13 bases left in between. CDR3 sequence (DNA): TGTGCCAGCAGTGATGGGTCGAGGAAACAGCCCCAGCATTTT. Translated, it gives CASSDGSRKQPQHF.

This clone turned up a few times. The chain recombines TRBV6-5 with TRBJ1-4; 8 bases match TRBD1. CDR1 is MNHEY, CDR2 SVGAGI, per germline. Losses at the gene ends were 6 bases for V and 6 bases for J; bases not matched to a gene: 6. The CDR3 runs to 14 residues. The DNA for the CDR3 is TGTGCCAGCAGACTCAGGGGGCCGCATGAAAAACTGTTTTTT. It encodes CASRLRGPHEKLFF.

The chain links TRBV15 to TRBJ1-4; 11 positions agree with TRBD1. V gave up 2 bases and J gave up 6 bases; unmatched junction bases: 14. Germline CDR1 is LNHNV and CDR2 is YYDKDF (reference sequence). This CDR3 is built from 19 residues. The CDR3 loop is CATSRSMGQGVKNDEKLFF. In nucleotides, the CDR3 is TGTGCCACCAGCAGATCCATGGGACAGGGGGTAAAAAATGATGAAAAACTGTTTTTT. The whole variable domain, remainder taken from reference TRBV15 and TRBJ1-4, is DAMVIQNPRYQVTQFGKPVTLSCSQTLNHNVMYWYQQKSSQAPKLLFHYYDKDFNNEADTPDNFQSRRPNTSFCFLDIRSPGLGDTAMYLCATSRSMGQGVKNDEKLFFGSGTQLSVL.